Each of the 8 T cell receptor beta chains below was sequenced from the same sample in a study of T cell responses to AZD1222 COVID-19 vaccine. Sequencing used immunoSEQ multiplex PCR; TCRdb keeps in-frame clones, though not all of them. The sample contains some 140,000 clones, about 80% of which appear only once. Sequenced material: peripheral blood, taken on day 0 of AZD1222 vaccination. These receptors were collected from an adult in good health.

This clone has only one observation. This chain uses TRBV5-1 with TRBJ1-1, with D unclear. Deletions cut 2 bases from V and 4 bases from J, with 18 bases between. Germline V CDR1 and CDR2: SGHRS, YFSETQ. CDR3 size: 16 residues. DNA for the CDR3: TGCGCCAGCAGCTTCAACCCTTCGTGGTACGGCACTGAAGCTTTCTTT. Translating gives CASSFNPSWYGTEAFF.

This chain uses TRBV30 with TRBJ1-5; D not resolved. The CDR3 runs 14 residues. Germline V CDR1 and CDR2: GTSNPN, SVGIG (reference sequence). V gave up 2 bases and J gave up 10 bases, with 18 bases separating them. CDR3 residues: CAWSYGPKSQPQHF. The CDR3 region has the DNA TGTGCCTGGAGTTATGGACCCAAAAGCCAACCCCAGCATTTT.

The gene calls are TRBV5-1 and TRBJ1-1; D not certain. Germline values: CDR1 SGHRS, CDR2 YFSETQ. Trimming pared 0 bases from V and 4 bases from J, leaving 10 bases between. The CDR3 is made up of 14 amino acids. CDR3 sequence reads: CASSLASWGTEAFF. The CDR3, as DNA: TGCGCCAGCAGCTTGGCCTCTTGGGGCACTGAAGCTTTCTTT. The whole variable domain, remainder taken from reference TRBV5-1 and TRBJ1-1, is KAGVTQTPRYLIKTRGQQVTLSCSPISGHRSVSWYQQTPGQGLQFLFEYFSETQRNKGNFPGRFSGRQFSNSRSEMNVSTLELGDSALYLCASSLASWGTEAFFGQGTRLTVV.

This chain links TRBV16 with TRBJ1-2; D unclear. Germline CDR1 is KGHSY and CDR2 is FQNENV. V shed 2 bases and J shed 7 bases, with 14 bases lying between them. CDR3 length: 14 residues. For the CDR3, the DNA is TGTGCCAGCAGCCAAGAGCCCGACGTCACTGGCTACACCTTC. It specifies CASSQEPDVTGYTF. Looking up the rest from reference TRBV16 and TRBJ1-2 gives the full variable domain: GEEVAQTPKHLVRGEGQKAKLYCAPIKGHSYVFWYQQVLKNEFKFLISFQNENVFDETGMPKERFSAKCLPNSPCSLEIQATKLEDSAVYFCASSQEPDVTGYTFGSGTRLTVV.

This clone was counted a single time. V usage is TRBV28 and J usage is TRBJ1-2; D uncertain. V was pared by 5 bases and J by 5 bases, with 9 bases between. Germline CDR1 MDHEN, CDR2 SYDVKM. The CDR3 spans 12 residues. DNA for the CDR3: TGTGCCAGCAGTACATCGCAGTATGGCTACACCTTC. Encoded protein: CASSTSQYGYTF.

J is TRBJ1-5 and V is TRBV5-1; 7 nucleotides agree with TRBD1. The CDR3 contains 14 residues. V lost 4 bases and J lost 6; bases outside the gene matches: 7. Germline V gives CDR1 SGHRS, CDR2 YFSETQ. CDR3 nucleotide sequence: TGCGCCAGCAGCCCCCAGGGGGTAGGTCAGCCCCAGCATTTT. It translates to CASSPQGVGQPQHF.

The rearrangement links TRBV15 to TRBJ1-2, with D unclear. V shed 5 bases and J shed 4 bases, with 17 bases lying between them. The length of the CDR3 is 15 residues. CDR1 and CDR2 (germline): LNHNV, YYDKDF (reference sequence). The CDR3 DNA reads TGTGCCACCAGCCCCCTTGATGCTACCTTCTATGGCTACACCTTC. It is translated as CATSPLDATFYGYTF.

In nucleotides, the CDR3 is TGTGCCAGTAGTCGAGACTACACAACAGGGCTACAAGAGACCCAGTACTTC. It codes for CASSRDYTTGLQETQYF. This rearrangement joins TRBV19 to TRBJ2-5; D might be TRBD1 (6 bases). Germline CDR1 LNHDA, CDR2 SQIVND (reference sequence). This CDR3 comprises 17 residues. The V end lost 5 bases, the J end lost 2 bases, and 21 bases lay between the germline ends.